A single T cell receptor (beta chain) is shown here with its context. Antigen unknown. The data belong to a study of OX40 agonist ivuxolimab in advanced cancers. Study as a whole: Anti-PD-1, anti-PD-L1 or anti-CTLA-4 therapy given earlier was allowed, and around 40% had some. Partial response was recorded in three patients: one hepatocellular carcinoma and two cutaneous melanoma cases. General observations from the study: Averaging showed that CD8+ T cells had more expanded clones than CD4+ did.

Method: immunoSEQ multiplex PCR; TCRdb's copy keeps in-frame clones and lacks some. This sample has around 45,000 clones, with roughly three quarters found just once. The sequenced sample was CD4+ or CD8+ T cells sorted from blood, obtained in a trial of the OX40 agonist ivuxolimab. The TCR sequence derives from an adult with an advanced solid tumor such as melanoma, head and neck, liver or kidney cancer.

DNA of the CDR3: TGTGCCAGCAGCGGGAGGGGGAACACCGGGGAGCTGTTTTTT. It translates to CASSGRGNTGELFF. The rearrangement links TRBV5-4 to TRBJ2-2; 7 positions agree with TRBD2. V shed 4 bases, J shed 1 base, and the junction held 1 base outside the gene matches. CDR1 is SGHNT and CDR2 is YYREEE in the germline V gene (reference sequence). CDR3 length equals 14 residues. The full variable domain, completed using reference TRBV5-4 and TRBJ2-2, is ETGVTQSPTHLIKTRGQQVTLRCSSQSGHNTVSWYQQALGQGPQFIFQYYREEENGRGNFPPRFSGLQFPNYSSELNVNALELDDSALYLCASSGRGNTGELFFGEGSRLTVL.